These 12 T cell receptor beta chains came from one sample sequenced in a study of response to subunit inactivated influenza vaccine. Using its own MiXCR run on the RT-PCR reads, TCRdb lists one record per CDR3 protein. The sample records hundreds of thousands of distinct CDR3 sequences, about 20% being singletons. The sample here was PBMCs from blood, taken about 20 months after vaccination. The origin of the receptors is a man between 50 and 75 years old who received an inactivated influenza vaccine.

This clonotype was observed a handful of times. The chain uses TRBV5-5 and TRBJ1-2; D unresolved. The CDR3 spans 14 residues. V was trimmed by 0 bases and J by 2 bases, leaving 8 bases between them. CDR1 SGHKS and CDR2 YYEKEE come from the germline V gene (reference sequence). Here the CDR3 DNA reads TGTGCCAGCAGCTTGGTCAGAGCAAACTATGGCTACACCTTC. It specifies CASSLVRANYGYTF. Supplemented by reference TRBV5-5 and TRBJ1-2, the full variable domain reads DAGVTQSPTHLIKTRGQQVTLRCSPISGHKSVSWYQQVLGQGPQFIFQYYEKEERGRGNFPDRFSARQFPNYSSELNVNALLLGDSALYLCASSLVRANYGYTFGSGTRLTVV.

This clonotype has a handful of counts. The rearrangement joins TRBV28 to TRBJ2-1; D is possibly TRBD1 (7 bases). V lost 2 bases to trimming and J lost 5 bases, with 10 bases between them. CDR3 length: 14 residues. In germline, CDR1 is MDHEN, CDR2 SYDVKM. The CDR3: CASSLQGGNNEQFF. Here the CDR3 DNA reads TGTGCCAGCAGTTTACAGGGGGGCAACAATGAGCAGTTCTTC.

J is TRBJ2-1 and V is TRBV18, with D perhaps TRBD2 (6 bases). CDR1 KGHSH and CDR2 LQKENI come from the germline V gene. V lost 3 bases to trimming and J lost 10 bases, with 16 bases between them. The CDR3 contains 14 residues. The CDR3 protein is CASSPQTSAREQFF. The CDR3 region has the DNA TGTGCCAGCTCACCCCAGACTAGTGCAAGGGAGCAGTTCTTC.

The rearrangement joins TRBV6-5 to TRBJ1-2; 9 bases align to TRBD1. J lost 4 bases, V lost 3 bases, and 9 bases had no gene match. The V gene's germline CDR1 is MNHEY and CDR2 SVGAGI. The CDR3 totals 16 residues. In DNA, the CDR3 is TGTGCCAGCAGTTATCCGGGACAGGGAAGGTCCTATGGCTACACCTTC. This encodes CASSYPGQGRSYGYTF.

The V and J genes are TRBV5-1 and TRBJ2-1, with D possibly matching TRBD2 (6 bases). The germline CDR1 and CDR2 sequences are SGHRS and YFSETQ. V lost 4 bases and J 11 bases, leaving 19 bases between the germline ends. The CDR3 is 14 residues long. CDR3 bases: TGCGCCAGCAGCGCTGACGGGAAGGGAGGAAAGCAGTTCTTC. The encoded protein is CASSADGKGGKQFF.

The CDR3 loop reads CASSLIHHEQYF. The DNA for the CDR3 is TGTGCCAGCAGTTTGATACACCACGAGCAGTACTTC. The chain combines TRBV12-3 or TRBV12-4 with TRBJ2-7, with unresolved D. The CDR3 totals 12 residues. Deletions cut 3 bases from V and 5 bases from J, with 8 bases between.

This clonotype was counted a few times. The chain uses TRBV4-3 and TRBJ1-2; possibly TRBD1 for D (6 bases). Trimming removed 3 bases at V and 7 bases at J, with 21 bases between. Germline V gene sequence: CDR1 LGHNA, CDR2 YSLEER. The CDR3 is made up of 16 amino acids. The CDR3 region is CASSQWPPQGLGGYTF. CDR3 nucleotides: TGCGCCAGCAGCCAGTGGCCTCCGCAGGGGCTCGGTGGCTACACCTTC.

V gene TRBV18 combines with J gene TRBJ1-1; tentatively, D is TRBD1 (5 bases). Germline CDR1 and CDR2: KGHSH and LQKENI. This CDR3 has 15 residues. The V end was cut by 2 bases, the J end by 1 base, with 11 bases between. Here the CDR3 reads CASSPSLGGNTEAFF. In DNA, the CDR3 is TGTGCCAGCTCACCATCCCTTGGGGGGAACACTGAAGCTTTCTTT.

The chain links TRBV5-1 to TRBJ2-1; D may correspond to TRBD1 or TRBD2 (6 bases each). V was cut by 0 bases and J by 9 bases, with 19 bases left in between. Germline loops: CDR1 SGHRS, CDR2 YFSETQ. The CDR3 has 16 residues. CDR3 amino acids: CASSLEGPTSRGEQFF. CDR3 in DNA: TGCGCCAGCAGCTTGGAGGGGCCTACTAGCAGGGGTGAGCAGTTCTTC.

V is TRBV3-1 and J is TRBJ2-7, with D possibly called TRBD1 or TRBD2 (5 bases each). Trimming removed 3 bases at V and 5 bases at J, with 11 bases between. CDR3 length equals 13 residues. Germline V lookup: CDR1 LGHDT, CDR2 YNNKEL (reference sequence). The CDR3 protein is CASSHGPGHEQYF. As DNA, the CDR3 is TGTGCCAGCAGCCATGGCCCGGGGCACGAGCAGTACTTC.

The chain couples TRBV10-3 to TRBJ2-1, with unresolved D. V shed 6 bases and J shed 1 base, with 10 bases lying between them. The CDR3 has 14 amino acids. CDR1 and CDR2 (germline): ENHRY, SYGVKD. CDR3 DNA sequence: TGTGCCATCAGCCCATTTAGTTCCTACAATGAGCAGTTCTTC. It specifies CAISPFSSYNEQFF.

The chain has TRBV12-3 or TRBV12-4 and TRBJ1-3; D gene ambiguous. The CDR3 loop spans 15 amino acids. Trimming shortened V by 5 bases and J by 2 bases, and 13 bases separated the two germline ends. The CDR3 coding sequence is TGTGCCAGCAGTCAGCATGGCTCGCCTGGAAACACCATATATTTT. Encoded protein: CASSQHGSPGNTIYF.